These 5 T cell receptor beta chains share one sample of origin, sequenced in a study of blood T cell repertoires in COVID-19. Sequencing was performed with immunoSEQ multiplex PCR; in TCRdb, only in-frame clones are kept and a portion is missing. Of 300,000 to 350,000 clones in the sample, 87% were seen once. Sequencing used peripheral blood. The receptors shown here come from a man aged 25 to 45 with COVID-19, enrolled during active disease.

About this clone: Within the sample, other DNA sequences also encode this same CDR3. The chain joins TRBV7-3 to TRBJ2-3; 7 positions match TRBD1. Germline CDR1 is SGHTA and CDR2 is FQGTGA. The CDR3 sequence is 14 residues long. The junction had 6 bases not matched to a gene; V was cut back by 5 bases and J by 4 bases. CDR3 loop: CASSPNRGADTQYF. CDR3 coding DNA: TGTGCCAGCAGCCCAAACAGGGGTGCAGATACGCAGTATTTT.

CDR3 sequence (DNA): TGTGCCAGCAGCCCGGGACCGGGACTCTACAATGAGCAGTTCTTC. This codes for CASSPGPGLYNEQFF. This sequence joins TRBV7-3 and TRBJ2-1; D may be TRBD2 (6 bases). The V end was cut by 5 bases, the J end by 3 bases, with 14 bases between. The CDR3 spans 15 residues. The germline gives CDR1 SGHTA, CDR2 FQGTGA.

The chain employs TRBV4-1 and TRBJ2-7; D might be TRBD2 (6 bases). V was shortened by 0 bases and J by 6 bases, with 12 bases between the two germline ends. Germline assignment: CDR1 MGHRA and CDR2 YSYEKL. The CDR3 is 14 amino acids. The CDR3 DNA sequence: TGCGCCAGCAGCCAAGAGGCGGGGTTCCGCGAGCAGTACTTC. Protein product: CASSQEAGFREQYF.

The chain recombines TRBV2 with TRBJ1-5; D gene unclear. V lost 4 bases to trimming and J lost 1 base, with 5 bases between them. The germline gives CDR1 SNHLY, CDR2 FYNNEI. This CDR3 region has 13 residues. The CDR3 DNA reads as TGTGCCAGCAGTGGGCCGAGCAATCAGCCCCAGCATTTT. This gives the protein CASSGPSNQPQHF.

The CDR3: CASSLMWAVGEAFF. DNA of the CDR3: TGTGCCAGCAGTTTAATGTGGGCTGTTGGTGAAGCTTTCTTT. The chain uses TRBV27 and TRBJ1-1; D gene ambiguous. V lost 2 bases to trimming and J lost 7 bases, with 14 bases between them. The CDR3 runs 14 residues. Germline V gene data show CDR1 as MNHEY and CDR2 as SMNVEV (reference sequence).